These T cell receptor beta chains were read from a single sample in a study of T cells in Graves' hyperthyroidism and ophthalmopathy. TCRdb ran MiXCR on the multiplex PCR reads and lists one entry per CDR3 protein. The top ten clones hold 13% of a sample with under 300,000 distinct CDR3 sequences, roughly 15% of them seen once. The material sequenced was blood. Receptors were obtained from a woman between 40 and 55 years old with Graves' hyperthyroidism that later progressed to Graves' ophthalmopathy. CDR3s include the opening cysteine and the closing phenylalanine or tryptophan. The D gene is left open where the match is weak. Where a row states a size, it is once, few, many or the class of an expanded clone; other rows omit it.

V,J,D,size,CDR3,DNA
TRBV3-1,TRBJ2-3,TRBD2,many,CASSQVRGGRTDTQYF,TGTGCCAGCAGCCAAGTCCGGGGCGGGAGGACAGATACGCAGTATTTT
TRBV7-9,TRBJ2-1,NA,many,CASSSFVNEQFF,TGTGCCAGCAGCTCGTTTGTGAATGAGCAGTTCTTC
TRBV3-1,TRBJ1-2,TRBD1,many,CASSHTGDYGYTF,TGTGCCAGCAGTCACACAGGGGACTATGGCTACACCTTC
TRBV5-6,TRBJ2-7,NA,many,CASSFSSTTYEQYF,TGTGCCAGCAGCTTCTCCTCAACCACCTACGAGCAGTACTTC
TRBV4-1,TRBJ2-7,TRBD1,many,CASSQGFVLRRDRDAYEQYF,TGCGCCAGCAGCCAGGGTTTCGTTCTGAGAAGGGACAGAGACGCCTACGAGCAGTACTTC
TRBV6-5,TRBJ1-2,NA,many,CASSYTSRGDYGYTF,TGTGCCAGCAGTTACACCTCCAGAGGGGACTATGGCTACACCTTC
TRBV27,TRBJ1-1,NA,many,CASSLSVGKNTEAFF,TGTGCCAGCAGTTTATCGGTAGGGAAGAACACTGAAGCTTTCTTT
TRBV3-1,TRBJ2-1,TRBD2,many,CASRYLGAGRKNEQFF,TGTGCCAGCAGGTATCTAGGAGCGGGAAGAAAAAATGAGCAGTTCTTC
TRBV12-3/TRBV12-4,TRBJ2-1,TRBD2,NA,CASSWTSGRGYNEQFF,TGTGCCAGCAGTTGGACTAGCGGGAGGGGCTACAATGAGCAGTTCTTC
TRBV4-2,TRBJ1-2,TRBD1,many,CASSQETGGNYGYTF,TGTGCCAGCAGCCAAGAGACAGGGGGTAACTATGGCTACACCTTC
TRBV3-1,TRBJ1-6,NA,NA,CASSLTSSYNSPLHF,TGTGCCAGCAGCCTAACGAGCTCCTATAATTCACCCCTCCACTTT
TRBV4-1,TRBJ2-7,NA,many,CASSGLGPLHEQYF,TGCGCCAGCAGCGGGCTCGGACCGCTACACGAGCAGTACTTC
TRBV7-3,TRBJ2-2,NA,NA,CASSLLFVGDTGELFF,TGTGCCAGCAGCTTATTATTTGTGGGAGACACCGGGGAGCTGTTTTTT
TRBV28,TRBJ2-7,TRBD2,many,CASSFPAGSSYEQYF,TGTGCCAGCAGTTTCCCAGCGGGAAGCTCCTACGAGCAGTACTTC
TRBV7-7,TRBJ2-5,TRBD1,many,CASSLQGRGETQYF,TGTGCTAGCAGCCTACAGGGGAGAGGGGAGACCCAGTACTTC
TRBV3-1,TRBJ2-5,NA,NA,CASSQGLQWPEEETQYF,TGTGCCAGCAGCCAAGGCCTCCAGTGGCCAGAGGAGGAGACCCAGTACTTC